This T cell receptor beta chain was recovered during a study of post-analysis software for immune sequencing data (dated by TCRdb to the mid-2010s). Background on the whole study: The recorded disease courses included relapsing-remitting, secondary progressive and progressive-relapsing multiple sclerosis, and some patients had no subtype annotation. The patient repertoires were compared against approximately twelve previously published healthy control repertoires obtained from donors aged roughly 6 to 28 years. A subset of samples was prepared in parallel using single-end sample barcoding, then pooled and co-amplified after Illumina adapter ligation. Paper-wide results and their limitations: Significantly higher frequencies in patients than in controls were found for a handful of TRBV segments, including TRBV5-6, TRBV5-1 and TRBV20-1. Normalized Chao1 diversity was significantly lower in multiple sclerosis patients than controls, suggesting substantial peripheral T-cell clonal expansion. When samples were clustered directly using the F measure, samples prepared in the same batch co-clustered strongly, which prompted a batch-effect correction. The control group was slightly older than the multiple sclerosis patient group.

Libraries were constructed by PCR. The listed sequencing device is Illumina HiSeq 2500. To reduce PCR and sequencing biases, unique molecular identifiers were incorporated into the TCR beta cDNA libraries. Approximately 500,000 cDNA molecules were obtained per 1 to 10 million input T cells, so each molecule approximated one T cell. The patient libraries were prepared and sequenced with the same protocol used for the earlier healthy control dataset. Within a given batch, samples were prepared together, multiplexed and sequenced on the same HiSeq lane. As for how the authors treated the data: Raw barcoded reads were processed with MIGEC, and single-read molecular identifier groups were discarded before consensus assembly and CDR3 extraction. VDJtools was used for post-analysis of the clonotype tables, and diversity was normalized by down-sampling every dataset to the size of the smallest sample. To correct batch-related cross-sample contamination, repertoire overlap clustering matched CDR3 amino acid sequences but not nucleotide sequences. The public sequencing data were trimmed at Q25 with fastp and processed into clonotypes with MiXCR by TCRdb, which kept only in-frame beta chains. Rows matching on CDR3 protein sequence are summarized as one entry with the most common DNA and genes. TCRdb, not the original authors, processed these V and J calls. Recorded for this sample are hundreds of thousands of distinct CDR3 sequences; 55% to 60% of them occurred a single time. The ten most abundant clones make up roughly 10% of the sample.

Taken from cysteine to phenylalanine, the CDR3 has 13 residues. Solely the CDR3 DNA is kept, with 39 bases framed from the first base. V was cut back by 8 bases and J by 7 bases, leaving a gap of 15 bases between them. Per the germline V gene, SNHLY is the CDR1 and FYNNEI is the CDR2. To demonstrate the VDJtools post-analysis software, TCR beta repertoires were profiled from the peripheral blood of about a dozen young patients with multiple sclerosis. Multiple sclerosis patients were children and adolescents aged roughly 6 to 16 years. Notes on this clonotype: No cognate antigen has been identified for it. No per-base quality is available; no much larger clone lies one base away.

The sequence derives from a girl aged 2-10 years with multiple sclerosis. The sequence joins TRBV2 to TRBJ2-1; TRBD2 is perhaps the D gene, given 5 matching bases. Sample: blood. The nucleotide sequence reads as follows: TGTGCCAGCGTCGGGGAAATGTGGAATGAGCAGTTCTTC. It translates to CASVGEMWNEQFF. The variable domain in full, with residues beyond the CDR3 obtained from the reference TRBV2 and TRBJ2-1 genes, is EPEVTQTPSHQVTQMGQEVILRCVPISNHLYFYWYRQILGQKVEFLVSFYNNEISEKSEIFDDQFSVERPDGSNFTLKIRSTKLEDSAMYFCASVGEMWNEQFFGPGTRLTVL.